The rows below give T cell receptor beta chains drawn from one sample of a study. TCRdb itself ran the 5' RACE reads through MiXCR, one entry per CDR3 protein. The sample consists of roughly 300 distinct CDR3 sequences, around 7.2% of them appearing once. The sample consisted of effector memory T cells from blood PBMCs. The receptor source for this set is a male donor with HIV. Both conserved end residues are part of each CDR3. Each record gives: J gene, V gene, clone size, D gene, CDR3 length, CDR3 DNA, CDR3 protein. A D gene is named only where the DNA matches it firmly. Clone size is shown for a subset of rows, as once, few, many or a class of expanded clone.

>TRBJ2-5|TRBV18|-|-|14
TGTGCCAGCTCACCATTTATCGACGGGGAGACCCAGTACTTC
CASSPFIDGETQYF
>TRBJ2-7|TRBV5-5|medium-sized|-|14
TGTGCCAGCAGCTTGGGGGCGGGGAACTACGAGCAGTACTTC
CASSLGAGNYEQYF
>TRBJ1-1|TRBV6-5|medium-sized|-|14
TGTGCCAGCAGTTACAGGGGGGGGAACACTGAAGCTTTCTTT
CASSYRGGNTEAFF
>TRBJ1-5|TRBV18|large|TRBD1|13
TGTGCCAGCTCAGTAGACAGGGCTCAGCCCCAGCATTTT
CASSVDRAQPQHF
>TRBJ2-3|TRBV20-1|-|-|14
TGCAGTGCTAGCGGGACTCCCAACACAGATACGCAGTATTTT
CSASGTPNTDTQYF
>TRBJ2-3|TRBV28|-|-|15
TGTGCCAGCAGTTCCCCCCCACATGACACAGATACGCAGTATTTT
CASSSPPHDTDTQYF
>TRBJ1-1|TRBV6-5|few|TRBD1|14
TGTGCCAGCAGTTCCCCAGGGGGGAACACTGAAGCTTTCTTT
CASSSPGGNTEAFF
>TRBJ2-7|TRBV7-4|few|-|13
TGTGCCAGCAGCTTAGTGTACAGGGACGAGCAGTACTTC
CASSLVYRDEQYF
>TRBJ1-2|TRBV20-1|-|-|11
TGCAGTGCTAGAAACCAGGGTTGCTACACCTTC
CSARNQGCYTF
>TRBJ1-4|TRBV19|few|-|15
TGTGCCAGTACAACCCTCAGGAGCGGTAATGAAAAACTGTTTTTT
CASTTLRSGNEKLFF
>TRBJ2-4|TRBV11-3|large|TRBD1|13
TGTGCCAGCAGCTCTGGACAGGGAAACATTCAGTACTTC
CASSSGQGNIQYF
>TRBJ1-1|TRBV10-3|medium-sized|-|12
TGTGCCATCGGGCAAGAGAACACTGAAGCTTTCTTT
CAIGQENTEAFF
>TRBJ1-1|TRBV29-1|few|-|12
TGCAGCGTTGTTCCGGGAACCACTGAAGCTTTCTTT
CSVVPGTTEAFF
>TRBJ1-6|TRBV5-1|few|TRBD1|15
TGCGCCAGCAGCTTGCGGACAGGAGATAATTCACCCCTCCACTTT
CASSLRTGDNSPLHF
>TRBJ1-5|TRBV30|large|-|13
TGTGCCTGGAGTGTAGACGCCAATCAGCCCCAGCATTTT
CAWSVDANQPQHF
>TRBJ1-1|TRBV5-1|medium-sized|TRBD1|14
TGCGCCAGCAGCCCCGCAGGGGGGAACACTGAAGCTTTCTTT
CASSPAGGNTEAFF
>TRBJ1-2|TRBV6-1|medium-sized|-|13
TGTGCCAGCAGTGAATCCCTGAGCTATGGCTACACCTTC
CASSESLSYGYTF
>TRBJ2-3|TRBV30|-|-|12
TGTGCCTGGAAGCGGAGCACAGATACGCAGTATTTT
CAWKRSTDTQYF
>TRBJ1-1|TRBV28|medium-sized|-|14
TGTGCCAGCAGTTCTGGGGGGCGGAGGACTGAAGCTTTCTTT
CASSSGGRRTEAFF
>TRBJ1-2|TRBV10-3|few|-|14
TGTGCCATCAGTGGCGGCAGCCCTAACTATGGCTACACCTTC
CAISGGSPNYGYTF
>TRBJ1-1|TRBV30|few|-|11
TGTGCCTGGACGTTGAACACTGAAGCTTTCTTT
CAWTLNTEAFF